Listed below are T cell receptor beta chains from one sample, sequenced in a study of shared clonotypes between healthy human individuals. Here immunoSEQ multiplex PCR was the method, and the copy in TCRdb shows in-frame clones only, minus some. The table lists fewer than 600,000 clones, 77% of them singletons. Sequenced: PBMCs. Every receptor here comes from a woman aged 40 to 50 in good health. Some clones in this sample may be carry-over from other donors' samples. Each CDR3 is given with its conserved first and last residue. D genes are given only for firm matches. A row's size may be missing; if present it is once, few, many or a size class.

D gene,clone size,J gene,V gene,CDR3 DNA,CDR3 protein
-,-,TRBJ2-7,TRBV7-2,TGTGCCAGCAGCTTAGTTCGGGCAGGGACGTACGAGCAGTACTTC,CASSLVRAGTYEQYF
-,-,TRBJ2-1,TRBV10-3,TGTGCCATCAGTGATTCGGGCGAGAAAATCTACAATGAGCAGTTCTTC,CAISDSGEKIYNEQFF
-,-,TRBJ2-1,TRBV7-7,TGTGCCAGCAGCTTAGGGGGTCACAATGAGCAGTTCTTC,CASSLGGHNEQFF
TRBD1,-,TRBJ2-7,TRBV10-2,TGCGCCAGCAGATTGGGACAGGGGGCAGACGAGCAGTACTTC,CASRLGQGADEQYF
TRBD2,once,TRBJ2-1,TRBV7-2,TGTGCCAGCAGCCCTCTTGGACTAGCGGGGGACAATGAGCAGTTCTTC,CASSPLGLAGDNEQFF
TRBD1,-,TRBJ2-4,TRBV4-3,TGCGCCAGCAGCCGAGGGGATTTGGGGGACAGGGGGGAAGAAAACATTCAGTACTTC,CASSRGDLGDRGEENIQYF
TRBD2,-,TRBJ2-3,TRBV30,TGTGCCTGGAGCCTAGCGGGAGGGAAAACCCCGCAGTATTTT,CAWSLAGGKTPQYF
-,-,TRBJ2-7,TRBV28,TGTGCCAGCAGTTCCCGGACTCCCTCCTACGAGCAGTACTTC,CASSSRTPSYEQYF
-,once,TRBJ2-2,TRBV6-5,TGTGCCAGCAGTCGTGGGCGGCGGTCCACCGGGGAGCTGTTTTTT,CASSRGRRSTGELFF
TRBD1,-,TRBJ2-5,TRBV30,TGTGCCTGGAACAGGGGGCTTGAGACCCAGTACTTC,CAWNRGLETQYF
-,-,TRBJ1-4,TRBV9,TGTGCCAGCAGCGTAGCCTGGTCAACTAATGAAAAACTGTTTTTT,CASSVAWSTNEKLFF
TRBD1,-,TRBJ2-3,TRBV7-9,TGTGCCAGCAGCAAAACGGGGACAGGGGACTACACAGATACGCAGTATTTT,CASSKTGTGDYTDTQYF
-,-,TRBJ1-2,TRBV6-1,TGTGCCAGCAGTCCGACAGTATTAAACTATGGCTACACCTTC,CASSPTVLNYGYTF
-,-,TRBJ2-7,TRBV15,TGTGCCACCAGCAGAGACCTACAGGATTACGAGCAGTACTTC,CATSRDLQDYEQYF
-,-,TRBJ2-7,TRBV28,TGTGCCAGCTGGGGCCCCATTGACGAGCAGTACTTC,CASWGPIDEQYF
-,-,TRBJ1-4,TRBV7-8,TGTGCCAGCAGCCAAGGACAGAGGGCAACTAATGAAAAACTGTTTTTT,CASSQGQRATNEKLFF
TRBD1,-,TRBJ1-2,TRBV2,TGTGCCAGCAGCGGCAGGGGGCACGGCTACACCTTC,CASSGRGHGYTF
-,-,TRBJ2-7,TRBV20-1,TGCAGTGGGTCCAGGAGCTACGAGCAGTACTTC,CSGSRSYEQYF
-,-,TRBJ1-5,TRBV5-1,TGCGCCAGCAGCTTTGACCGAGACCAAGGGCCCCAGCATTTT,CASSFDRDQGPQHF
TRBD2,-,TRBJ2-5,TRBV7-8,TGTGCAACCCGGGGGGGGCAAGAGACCCAGTACTTC,CATRGGQETQYF
TRBD1,-,TRBJ2-2,TRBV5-1,TGCGCCAGCAGCCCGGGACAGTTGCGCGGGGAGCTGTTTTTT,CASSPGQLRGELFF
TRBD2,-,TRBJ2-1,TRBV2,TGTGCCAGCAGCCTAGGGACTAGCGGAGTTAATGAGCAGTTCTTC,CASSLGTSGVNEQFF
TRBD2,few,TRBJ2-3,TRBV18,TGTGCCAGCTCACCACGGGCTAGCGGGAGGGCTCAAGGCACAGATACGCAGTATTTT,CASSPRASGRAQGTDTQYF
-,-,TRBJ1-2,TRBV2,TGTGCCAGCAGTGAGACGGTCGGTTGGCGAACTGCTAACTATGGCTACACCTTC,CASSETVGWRTANYGYTF
-,few,TRBJ2-5,TRBV7-3,TGTGCCAGCAGCTCGGGACTCCTGGGGACCCAGTACTTC,CASSSGLLGTQYF
-,few,TRBJ2-7,TRBV12-2,TGTGCAAGTCTCTCGTCGGGACGGTCCTACGAGCAGTACTTC,CASLSSGRSYEQYF
-,once,TRBJ2-7,TRBV4-2,TGTGCCAGCAGCCAAGGTAGGGGGTCCCCTCCCTACGAGCAGTACTTC,CASSQGRGSPPYEQYF
TRBD1,-,TRBJ2-7,TRBV10-3,TGTGCCATCAAGGGGACAGGGCCCATCTACGAGCAGTACTTC,CAIKGTGPIYEQYF
-,-,TRBJ1-1,TRBV2,TGTGCCAGCAGGGAGGTCGCGTACACTGAAGCTTTCTTT,CASREVAYTEAFF
-,once,TRBJ1-2,TRBV19,TGTGCCAGTAGTTACCCTGGGGATGGCTACACCTTC,CASSYPGDGYTF
-,-,TRBJ2-7,TRBV5-1,TGCGCCAGCACACCCTCGGCTTCCTACGAGCAGTACTTC,CASTPSASYEQYF
-,few,TRBJ2-7,TRBV11-2,TGTGCCAGCGCTCGGATTCGGACACGGGCGGGCTACGAGCAGTACTTC,CASARIRTRAGYEQYF
TRBD2,few,TRBJ2-3,TRBV5-4,TGTGCCAGCAGCGCGGGACTAGCGGGTAGCACAGATACGCAGTATTTT,CASSAGLAGSTDTQYF
TRBD2,-,TRBJ2-5,TRBV6-6,TGTGCCAGCAGTTACTCGCTAGCGGAGGATGAGACCCAGTACTTC,CASSYSLAEDETQYF
-,-,TRBJ2-7,TRBV15,TGTGCCACCAGCAGAGATCCGGGACACCTCTACGAGCAGTACTTC,CATSRDPGHLYEQYF
-,-,TRBJ1-5,TRBV29-1,TGCAGCGTTTCCCTCGTGGGGAGCAATCAGCCCCAGCATTTT,CSVSLVGSNQPQHF
-,-,TRBJ1-2,TRBV23-1,TGCGCCAGCAGTCAATCGGGGAAAAACTATGGCTACACCTTC,CASSQSGKNYGYTF
-,-,TRBJ2-7,TRBV5-5,TGTGCCAGCAGTGGGACTCCCTCCTACGAGCAGTACTTC,CASSGTPSYEQYF
-,many,TRBJ2-2,TRBV30,TGTGCCTGGAAAAGGCAGAACCCCGGGGAGCTGTTTTTT,CAWKRQNPGELFF
TRBD2,-,TRBJ2-1,TRBV5-1,TGCGCCAGCAGCAACGGGACTAGCGGCCTACAGGAGCAGTTCTTC,CASSNGTSGLQEQFF
TRBD1,-,TRBJ1-1,TRBV28,TGTGCCACAGGGGGTGTCAGATCGAACACTGAAGCTTTCTTT,CATGGVRSNTEAFF
TRBD2,-,TRBJ2-1,TRBV5-1,TGCGCCAGCAGCTTAACTAGCGGGAGTAATGAGCAGTTCTTC,CASSLTSGSNEQFF
-,-,TRBJ2-7,TRBV7-9,TGTGCCTCCGACGAGCAGTACTTC,CASDEQYF
TRBD2,-,TRBJ2-7,TRBV18,TGTGCCAGCTCACCTCCACTAGCGAACCCCTGGCAAATCGACGAGCAGTACTTC,CASSPPLANPWQIDEQYF
-,-,TRBJ2-7,TRBV12-5,TGTGCTAGTGGTTTGCAGGACTCCCACAGGGATGGGATCTACGAGCAGTACTTC,CASGLQDSHRDGIYEQYF
TRBD1,-,TRBJ1-5,TRBV28,TGTGCCAGCACCTCAGGACAGGGCCCTGATCAGCCCCAGCATTTT,CASTSGQGPDQPQHF
-,-,TRBJ2-2,TRBV29-1,TGCAGCGTCCGGGCCTCCGGGGAGCTGTTTTTT,CSVRASGELFF
TRBD2,once,TRBJ2-7,TRBV6-1,TGTGCCAGCAGTGAAGAACTACTAGCGGGAGTCGAGCAGTACTTC,CASSEELLAGVEQYF
-,few,TRBJ2-5,TRBV29-1,TGCAGCGTTGACTGGACCGGGGCAGAGACCCAGTACTTC,CSVDWTGAETQYF
-,many,TRBJ2-7,TRBV6-5,TGTGCCAGCAGTTACTCGGGGACTGGGTCCTACGAGCAGTACTTC,CASSYSGTGSYEQYF
-,-,TRBJ2-5,TRBV2,TGTGCCAGCACCCCGAATAGCGAACAGACCCAGTACTTC,CASTPNSEQTQYF
TRBD2,-,TRBJ2-3,TRBV10-3,TGTGCCACCGGGACTAGCGGGAGTACAGATACGCAGTATTTT,CATGTSGSTDTQYF
-,-,TRBJ2-4,TRBV9,TGTGCCAGCAGCGTCGGGGGAGCCAAAAACATTCAGTACTTC,CASSVGGAKNIQYF
-,-,TRBJ1-1,TRBV4-2,TGTGCCAGCAGCCAAGAGGCCTCAGGCACTGAAGCTTTCTTT,CASSQEASGTEAFF
-,-,TRBJ1-2,TRBV9,TGTGCCAGCAGCGTAGATTCCGCCAGCCTACTCTATGGCTACACCTTC,CASSVDSASLLYGYTF
-,-,TRBJ2-7,TRBV30,TGTGCCTGGACGGAGGGTAGCTCCTACGAGCAGTACTTC,CAWTEGSSYEQYF
TRBD2,-,TRBJ2-1,TRBV15,TGTGCCACCAGCAGAGCCTTAGCCGCGCCCGGGACTAGGATTTATGAGCAGTTCTTC,CATSRALAAPGTRIYEQFF
-,-,TRBJ2-2,TRBV7-2,TGTGCCAGCAGCCAGAGGGCGGGTGGGGACACCGGGGAGCTGTTTTTT,CASSQRAGGDTGELFF
TRBD1,-,TRBJ2-5,TRBV5-1,TGCGCCAGCAGCTTGGGTGGACAGGCAGACGCAGAGACCCAGTACTTC,CASSLGGQADAETQYF
-,-,TRBJ2-1,TRBV7-2,TGTGCCAGCAGCCCCGGACGAGACAATGAGCAGTTCTTC,CASSPGRDNEQFF